This T cell receptor (beta chain) was sequenced for a study of T cells in Graves' hyperthyroidism and ophthalmopathy. The study excluded patients with uncontrolled infection, other autoimmune disease, pregnancy or lactation. This clonotype was seen repeatedly, ten times or more. The CDR3 regions of TCR beta were amplified from RNA transcripts. HTBI primers drove first-round RT-PCR of the TCR CDR3. TCRdb ran MiXCR on the multiplex PCR reads and lists one entry per CDR3 protein. Altogether a few hundred thousand distinct CDR3 sequences are present, less than 20% being singletons, with the ten largest covering roughly two fifths. V was clipped by 3 bases and J by 5 bases, with 8 bases between them. Germline-derived CDR1 and CDR2 are SGHVS and FQNEAQ. CDR3 length: 13 residues.

The gene calls are TRBV7-8 and TRBJ2-1, with no clear D. Sequencing input: blood. This clonotype was obtained from a man aged 18 to 30 with Graves' ophthalmopathy. CDR3 bases: TGTGCCAGCAGCTTTTCCAGAGACAATGAGCAGTTCTTC. This encodes CASSFSRDNEQFF.